In this sample, the clone carrying this TCR beta chain turned up many times. Its antigen is currently unknown. Per the germline V gene, CDR1 is MNHNS and CDR2 is SASEGT. The CDR3 contains 15 residues. After removal of 2 bases from V and 0 bases from J, the junction contained 2 bases not matched to a gene. The sample originates from a study of T cell repertoires in cytomegalovirus infection. Turning to the study itself: Public TCR beta signatures marked donors with CMV infection and the matching HLA.

TCRdb fed the reads into MiXCR, producing one record per CDR3 protein. The table includes roughly 130,000 distinct CDR3 sequences, roughly 9% detected once. Study-wide results and caveats: The response measured ex vivo was dominated by TCR beta clonotypes (HLA-C-restricted and CMV-specific). CMV carriers with the relevant HLA were identified by cumulative public TCR beta family frequency.

The TCR sequence derives from a human donor in good health (CMV status not recorded). Some clones in this sample may be carry-over from other donors' samples. What was sequenced was PBMCs. V usage is TRBV6-1 and J usage is TRBJ2-7; TRBD1 agrees at 9 bases. The DNA for the CDR3 is TGTGCCAGCAGTGAACCGGGACAGGGCTCCTACGAGCAGTACTTC. Translated: CASSEPGQGSYEQYF.